This T cell receptor beta chain emerged from a study of cytomegalovirus exposure and HLA in healthy donors. The CDR3 extends over 14 amino acids. J gave up 4 bases and V 3 bases, and 1 base lay outside the gene matches. The germline CDR1 and CDR2 sequences are LNHDA and SQIVND (reference sequence). This clone was counted only a few times. Its antigen remains unidentified. Use of 60 Vbeta and 13 Jbeta primers characterized the PCR. Clones were read by immunoSEQ multiplex PCR, and TCRdb kept only the in-frame ones, dropping some. The sample has approximately 150,000 clones, 68% seen once; the top ten hold 2.5% to 3.5%. The study's findings and limits: TCR beta V segments were, for the most part, productive about 87% or about 30% of the time in an earlier analysis.

The chain is built from TRBV19 and TRBJ1-5, with 9 bases that match TRBD1. This clonotype originated in a woman aged 40 to 50 in good health and CMV-seropositive. Input material: PBMCs. The CDR3 DNA sequence: TGTGCCAGTAGTATGGGACAGGGTAATCAGCCCCAGCATTTT. Its protein product is CASSMGQGNQPQHF.